The present entry profiles one T cell receptor beta chain with its context. The antigen is not known. These data belong to a study of T cell responses to AZD1222 COVID-19 vaccine. Study-level results: Repertoire sampling occurred only after the peak T cell response. Of the AZD1222 recipients, only six or seven were seropositive at baseline.

Repertoires were generated with immunoSEQ multiplex PCR, while TCRdb's copy carries only in-frame clones and drops some. The table lists 150,000 to 200,000 clones, 85% to 95% of them singletons. With V trimmed by 2 bases and J by 0 bases, 9 bases remained unmatched. This CDR3 region has 18 residues. Germline CDR1 LGHDT, CDR2 YNNKEL (reference sequence). This chain uses TRBV3-1 (or the pseudogene TRBV3-2) with TRBJ1-5; TRBD1 aligns across 8 bases. Sequencing used peripheral blood, obtained on day 0 of AZD1222 vaccination. The receptor was isolated from an adult in good health. Here the CDR3 DNA reads TGTGCCAGCAGCCAACCGGACAGGGAGGAGGATAGCAATCAGCCCCAGCATTTT. Amino acid sequence: CASSQPDREEDSNQPQHF.